A selection of T cell receptor beta chains follows, all from one sample in a study of blood T cells in healthy people across ages. TCRdb itself ran the 5' RACE reads through MiXCR, one entry per CDR3 protein. The table has 1.5 million to 2 million distinct CDR3 sequences, less than 50% seen once; the top ten hold around 2.1%. The sample comprised blood. These receptors were obtained from a middle-aged woman in good health. Each CDR3 is given without its conserved first and last residue. Where a row states a size, it is once, few, many or the class of an expanded clone; other rows omit it.

clone_size v_call cdr3_aa
- TRBV4-2 ASSQEAGLAGANEQF
few TRBV6-6 ASSRGLGIEQY
- TRBV20-1 GAADRGAQQPQH
- TRBV29-1 SVEDRRGYT
- TRBV9 ACSVEGWSSYNEQF
few TRBV6-1 ASSEQNASGYEQY
- TRBV7-2 ASSPRFGLGEY
- TRBV7-8 ASRGAARYEQY
- TRBV7-9 ASSLIRGGYTDTQY
- TRBV28 ASRPGQGYQETQY
- TRBV9 ASSVTGDGKTEAF
- TRBV27 ASSSNVGLSNQPQH
- TRBV9 ASSETLSGGNSGANVLT
- TRBV14 ASSQVGLAGTRNTEAF
- TRBV25-1 ASSARMGGGSDETGELF
- TRBV20-1 SARGREYEQY
- TRBV6-1 ASSPRVGSSYEQY
few TRBV3-1 ASQGTHYGYT
- TRBV6-6 ASSYSVFRYGYT
- TRBV27 ASSPLTGTGDREQF
- TRBV4-3 ASSQDMGKAGGGYT
- TRBV7-2 ASSFAGPPNNEQF
few TRBV15 ATRDRGKNIQY
- TRBV15 ATSREHAYGYT
- TRBV4-2 ASSQEEDGGRETQY
- TRBV2 ASSEEGSFLGGGAFGTDTQY
- TRBV9 ASGGSSGANVLT
- TRBV9 ASSVAPHLGQGRGNEQF
- TRBV11-3 ASSTQTGGEQY
- TRBV6-5 ASSSTGTGDRYLKY
few TRBV12-3/TRBV12-4 ASSLGLAGTFSYNEQF
few TRBV15 ATSRDLTGNEQF
few TRBV28 ASSLPGTYNEQF
- TRBV7-2 ASRGGLGLAEQF
few TRBV10-3 AISESTEQF
few TRBV12-3/TRBV12-4 ASSLGQGIRETQY
- TRBV20-1 SASLARGSYEQY
many TRBV7-2 ASSFRGGTTNEKLF
- TRBV9 ASSGGTSANEQY
few TRBV28 ASNVLAGGHNEQF
- TRBV20-1 SASRRDSPLH
few TRBV3-1 ASSDGLLNEQF
- TRBV7-2 ASTRDRGMTDTQY
- TRBV9 ASSVGPSGGVFSTDTQY
- TRBV10-3 ALRKPNDGYT
- TRBV4-1 ASSLTPDGIYEQY
- TRBV7-8 ASSFHGVDTQY
many TRBV11-3 ASSKGTGEGFHNEQF
- TRBV15 ATRLSGTGGIEQY
- TRBV9 ASSVGSGGASEQF
- TRBV7-9 ASSPTRDENTDTQY
- TRBV5-1 ASSFTVNEKLF
- TRBV28 ASSLFGTSSLNQQF
few TRBV5-6 ASSLGTSGGDADIQY
- TRBV6-2/TRBV6-3 ASSNSYHEQY
once TRBV28 ASSLYQGTQY
- TRBV18 ASSPKGLAGTSTDTQY
few TRBV6-1 ASSEKAGVRGDTQY
- TRBV7-9 ASSLVDSGYEQY
few TRBV5-1 ASTGDRSYNEQF